These 23 T cell receptor beta chains were all obtained from the same sample, sequenced in a study of blood T cell repertoires in COVID-19. The data were produced by immunoSEQ multiplex PCR, yet TCRdb's version contains in-frame clones alone and is incomplete. The sample contains approximately 310,000 clones, around 87% of which appear only once. Sequences were obtained from peripheral blood. The receptors derive from a woman aged 45 to 65 who had recovered from COVID-19.

This clone appeared a single time. Here the CDR3 reads CAISARGGNQNTEAFF. CDR3 nucleotides: TGTGCCATCAGTGCCCGGGGAGGGAACCAGAACACTGAAGCTTTCTTT. J is TRBJ1-1 and V is TRBV10-3; D is unresolved. Germline assignment: CDR1 ENHRY and CDR2 SYGVKD. This CDR3 has 16 residues. Trimming cost V 4 bases and J 1 base, with 16 bases left between them.

This chain joins TRBV27 and TRBJ2-3; 10 nucleotides align to TRBD2. V lost 10 bases to trimming and J lost 2 bases; unmatched junction nucleotides: 15. This CDR3 spans 17 amino acids. The germline CDR1 and CDR2 sequences are MNHEY and SMNVEV (reference sequence). The CDR3 DNA reads TGTGCCACGAAGCCATGGGGGCTAGCGGGAGCCACAGATACGCAGTATTTT. Translated: CATKPWGLAGATDTQYF.

The chain employs TRBV3-1 (or the pseudogene TRBV3-2) and TRBJ2-2; weak D call: TRBD1 (5 bases). V was shortened by 4 bases and J by 8 bases, with 17 bases between the two germline ends. This CDR3 comprises 15 residues. The V gene's germline CDR1 is LGHDT and CDR2 YNNKEL (reference sequence). The CDR3 sequence: CASSLGVPVRGELFF. CDR3 bases: TGTGCCAGCAGCCTAGGGGTCCCGGTGAGGGGGGAGCTGTTTTTT.

This chain joins TRBV7-8 and TRBJ2-1; 8 nucleotides line up with TRBD1. With V trimmed by 1 base and J by 7 bases, 6 bases remained unmatched. The germline V gene encodes CDR1 SGHVS and CDR2 FQNEAQ. The length of the CDR3 is 15 residues. This CDR3 reads CASSLGQGAGNEQFF. Here the CDR3 DNA reads TGTGCCAGCAGCTTAGGGCAGGGGGCGGGGAATGAGCAGTTCTTC.

This chain links TRBV27 with TRBJ2-2, with 9 bases fitting TRBD2. J gave up 2 bases and V 0 bases, and 10 bases lay outside the gene matches. The germline V gene encodes CDR1 MNHEY and CDR2 SMNVEV (reference sequence). The CDR3 is 19 residues long. The CDR3: CASSLSIRVGLANTGELFF. In DNA, the CDR3 is TGTGCCAGCAGTTTATCGATAAGAGTGGGACTAGCTAACACCGGGGAGCTGTTTTTT.

The chain couples TRBV4-3 to TRBJ2-5; D is possibly TRBD2 (6 bases). CDR1 is LGHNA and CDR2 is YSLEER in the germline V gene. V lost 2 bases to trimming and J lost 1 base, with 11 bases between them. The CDR3 length is 15 residues. This CDR3 is CASSQHLATQETQYF. As DNA, the CDR3 is TGCGCCAGCAGCCAACACCTAGCGACCCAAGAGACCCAGTACTTC.

This clone has more than one count but fewer than ten. The genes are TRBV7-2 and TRBJ2-2; D may be TRBD2 (6 bases). This CDR3 is 15 amino acids long. V lost 3 bases and J lost 6, with 14 bases in between. Germline CDR1 reads SGHTA; CDR2 reads FQGNSA. The CDR3 sequence is CASSFYAWGAGELFF. The CDR3 nucleotides are TGTGCCAGCAGCTTCTATGCATGGGGGGCCGGGGAGCTGTTTTTT.

This clone has only a few counts. The genes are TRBV7-2 and TRBJ1-6; 8 bases agree with TRBD1. V lost 5 bases to trimming and J lost 4 bases; unmatched junction nucleotides: 4. Germline V gene lookup returns CDR1 SGHTA and CDR2 FQGNSA. CDR3 size: 15 residues. The CDR3 DNA is TGTGCCAGCAGCCCGGGGACAGGTTATAATTCACCCCTCCACTTT. Encoded protein: CASSPGTGYNSPLHF.

In the case of this clone: A junction boundary mismatches the germline segment, possibly from a read error. J is TRBJ2-1 and V is TRBV7-7; D may be TRBD2 (5 bases). Germline CDR1 SSHAT, CDR2 FNYEAQ (reference sequence). CDR3 length equals 13 residues. CDR3 sequence: CASSLSGLDEQFF. CDR3 nucleotides: TGTGCTAGCAGCTTATCCGGACTGGATGAGCAGTTCTTC.

In its sample, this clone was seen a few times. V and J are TRBV7-9 and TRBJ1-2, with TRBD1 as a possible D gene (6 bases). Trimming stripped 8 bases from V and 4 bases from J, with 17 bases between. Germline V gene data show CDR1 as SEHNR and CDR2 as FQNEAQ (reference sequence). This CDR3 has 14 amino acids. The CDR3 DNA sequence: TGTGCCAGCCATGAGGCGGGGGGCGCCTATGGCTACACCTTC. Its translation is CASHEAGGAYGYTF.

This clone was seen once. The chain is built from TRBV3-1 (or the pseudogene TRBV3-2) and TRBJ1-2; D possibly corresponds to TRBD1 (5 bases). Germline CDR1 reads LGHDT; CDR2 reads YNNKEL (reference sequence). The CDR3 covers 16 residues. Trimming stripped 0 bases from V and 4 bases from J, with 15 bases between. In nucleotides, the CDR3 is TGTGCCAGCAGCCAAGATCTGAGGGGACTGTTCTATGGCTACACCTTC. It specifies CASSQDLRGLFYGYTF.

The chain couples TRBV6-5 to TRBJ1-2; TRBD1 matches at 7 bases. The CDR3 is made up of 12 amino acids. Germline loops: CDR1 MNHEY, CDR2 SVGAGI. V shed 2 bases, J shed 8 bases, and the junction held 2 bases outside the gene matches. CDR3: CASSYAGGGYTF. In nucleotides, the CDR3 is TGTGCCAGCAGTTACGCAGGGGGGGGCTACACCTTC.

V is TRBV20-1 and J is TRBJ1-5; 7 bases map to TRBD1. This CDR3 contains 13 residues. J lost 5 bases, V lost 3 bases, and 4 bases had no gene match. Germline loops: CDR1 DFQATT, CDR2 SNEGSKA (reference sequence). CDR3 amino acids: CSASRQGDQPQHF. The CDR3 coding sequence is TGCAGTGCTAGTAGGCAGGGGGATCAGCCCCAGCATTTT.

V and J are TRBV19 and TRBJ1-1; D may be TRBD1 (6 bases). With 7 bases removed from V and 5 bases from J, the gap between germline ends came to 17 bases. CDR3 length equals 14 residues. Per the germline V gene, CDR1 is LNHDA and CDR2 is SQIVND (reference sequence). CDR3 DNA sequence: TGTGCCAGTACCGCGGGGGGGCGAGGAACTGAAGCTTTCTTT. Protein sequence: CASTAGGRGTEAFF.

The DNA of the CDR3 is TGTGCCAGTAGTATCTTGACAGAAACCCATGGCTACACCTTC. Translating gives CASSILTETHGYTF. This chain links TRBV19 with TRBJ1-2; D perhaps matches TRBD1 (5 bases). The CDR3 sequence is 14 residues long. The germline V gene has CDR1 LNHDA and CDR2 SQIVND (reference sequence). V was trimmed by 3 bases and J by 6 bases, leaving 14 bases between them.

The chain links TRBV11-2 to TRBJ1-5; no clear D. This CDR3 is 13 amino acids long. CDR1 and CDR2 (germline): SGHAT, FQNNGV. The V end lost 1 base, the J end lost 8 bases, and 9 bases lay between the germline ends. The CDR3 loop reads CASSLGSREPQHF. The CDR3, as DNA: TGTGCCAGCAGCTTAGGCTCGCGGGAGCCCCAGCATTTT.

The V gene is TRBV7-8, the J gene TRBJ2-3; 9 nucleotides line up with TRBD1. J gave up 2 bases and V 4 bases, and 7 bases lay outside the gene matches. The CDR3 totals 16 residues. CDR1 is SGHVS and CDR2 is FQNEAQ in the germline V gene. As DNA, the CDR3 is TGTGCCAGCAGCTCACAGGGGACAGGGTCCACAGATACGCAGTATTTT. It specifies CASSSQGTGSTDTQYF.

This clone was detected once. The genes are TRBV28 and TRBJ2-7, with 11 nucleotides matching TRBD2. Germline assignment: CDR1 MDHEN and CDR2 SYDVKM. CDR3 size: 16 residues. Unmatched junction bases numbered 14, after V lost 7 bases and J lost 6 bases. Here the CDR3 DNA reads TGTGCCAGCATCCCTAGCCCTCTAGCGGGAGGAGGCGAGCAGTACTTC. It codes for CASIPSPLAGGGEQYF.

The chain couples TRBV6-2 or TRBV6-3 to TRBJ2-2; TRBD2 matches at 10 bases. The CDR3 consists of 17 residues. Looked up from germline, CDR1 is MNHEY and CDR2 is SVGEGT. Germline trimming cut 4 bases from V and 0 bases from J; bases unmatched to any gene: 5. The CDR3 nucleotides are TGTGCCAGCAGTTTGCCTAGCGGGAGCCCGAACACCGGGGAGCTGTTTTTT. Amino acids: CASSLPSGSPNTGELFF.

This clone was seen only a few times. V is TRBV28 and J is TRBJ1-1, with D possibly matching TRBD1 (6 bases). The germline V gene has CDR1 MDHEN and CDR2 SYDVKM. CDR3 length equals 14 residues. Between the trimmed V and J ends, which lost 7 bases and 4 bases, there was a span of 16 bases. This chain's CDR3 is CASIPGTSFTEAFF. The CDR3 DNA sequence: TGTGCCAGCATTCCCGGGACATCCTTCACTGAAGCTTTCTTT.

This sequence joins TRBV7-7 and TRBJ2-1; 10 nucleotides align to TRBD2. The CDR3 sequence is 15 residues long. CDR1 is SSHAT, CDR2 FNYEAQ, per germline (reference sequence). V lost 5 bases and J lost 10; bases outside the gene matches: 11. The CDR3 bases are TGTGCCAGCAGCCCCGCTAGCGGGGGTCCCATGGAGCAGTTCTTC. This codes for CASSPASGGPMEQFF.

This chain joins TRBV7-2 and TRBJ2-1, with 9 bases aligning to TRBD2. This CDR3 spans 16 amino acids. The germline gives CDR1 SGHTA, CDR2 FQGNSA. The junction had 12 bases not matched to a gene; V was cut back by 4 bases and J by 8 bases. CDR3 in DNA: TGTGCCAGCAGCTCCACGCGTGGTAGCGGGGGATATGAGCAGTTCTTC. Its protein is CASSSTRGSGGYEQFF. Variable domain in full (rest from reference TRBV7-2 and TRBJ2-1): GAGVSQSPSNKVTEKGKDVELRCDPISGHTALYWYRQSLGQGLEFLIYFQGNSAPDKSGLPSDRFSAERTGGSVSTLTIQRTQQEDSAVYLCASSSTRGSGGYEQFFGPGTRLTVL.

This chain joins TRBV28 and TRBJ2-7; 7 bases are a match to TRBD1. V trimming: 6 bases; J trimming: 2 bases; junction bases outside the gene matches: 7. The CDR3 has 14 amino acids. CDR1 is MDHEN and CDR2 is SYDVKM in the germline V gene. The CDR3, as DNA: TGTGCCAGCAGCGGAGACAGGGCCCCCTACGAGCAGTACTTC. Its translation: CASSGDRAPYEQYF.